This T cell receptor beta chain came from a study of blood T cell repertoires in COVID-19. Trimming pared 4 bases from V and 3 bases from J, leaving 7 bases between. This CDR3 has 12 residues. Germline V gene data show CDR1 as SNHLY and CDR2 as FYNNEI. Per the authors' pipeline: Estimates of nucleated cell counts were drawn from the amplification of reference gene primers. The table came from immunoSEQ multiplex PCR; TCRdb's copy has only in-frame clones and leaves some out. V and J calls and clone size are given by that table; D and trimming were obtained from the DNA. Of about 39,000 clones detected, 80% to 90% appear once; the ten largest clones hold approximately 5.4%.

The chain combines TRBV2 with TRBJ2-7, with D tentatively TRBD2 (6 bases). The source is a man aged 35-49 years with active COVID-19. The sample was peripheral blood. CDR3 nucleotide sequence: TGTGCCAGCAGTGTGGAGGGCTACGAGCAGTACTTC. It specifies CASSVEGYEQYF. The whole variable domain, remainder taken from reference TRBV2 and TRBJ2-7, is EPEVTQTPSHQVTQMGQEVILRCVPISNHLYFYWYRQILGQKVEFLVSFYNNEISEKSEIFDDQFSVERPDGSNFTLKIRSTKLEDSAMYFCASSVEGYEQYFGPGTRLTVT.